Below, 14 T cell receptor beta chains from the same sample are listed, as sequenced in a study of response to subunit inactivated influenza vaccine. MiXCR was run by TCRdb on the RT-PCR reads, yielding one entry per CDR3 protein. The data show 300,000 to 350,000 distinct CDR3 sequences, with 21% seen just once and 10% held by the top ten. The specimen comprised PBMCs from blood, sampled less than 22 months after vaccination. These receptors came from a man aged 45-69 years who received an inactivated influenza vaccine.

This clonotype turned up a few times. The V call is TRBV28, the J call TRBJ2-3; D gene unclear. The CDR3 consists of 12 residues. V was pared by 6 bases and J by 8 bases, with 12 bases between. The germline V gene has CDR1 MDHEN and CDR2 SYDVKM. CDR3 in DNA: TGTGCCAGCAGCGCTCGTGCACTTACGCAGTATTTT. Encoded protein: CASSARALTQYF. Supplemented by reference TRBV28 and TRBJ2-3, the full variable domain reads DVKVTQSSRYLVKRTGEKVFLECVQDMDHENMFWYRQDPGLGLRLIYFSYDVKMKEKGDIPEGYSVSREKKERFSLILESASTNQTSMYLCASSARALTQYFGPGTRLTVL.

In its sample, this clonotype was seen many times. The chain couples TRBV3-1 to TRBJ1-5, with TRBD1 matching over 7 bases. The CDR3 contains 14 residues. J lost 6 bases, V lost 2 bases, and 4 bases had no gene match. Germline V gene data show CDR1 as LGHDT and CDR2 as YNNKEL (reference sequence). CDR3 DNA: TGTGCCAGCAGCCAAACCACAGGGGCTCAGCCCCAGCATTTT. It specifies CASSQTTGAQPQHF.

This clonotype was seen only a few times. The V gene is TRBV9, the J gene TRBJ1-1; 7 nucleotides agree with TRBD1. CDR1 and CDR2 (germline): SGDLS, YYNGEE. Trimming at V came to 6 bases and at J to 5 bases, leaving 10 bases not matched to a gene. The CDR3 covers 14 residues. CDR3 sequence (DNA): TGTGCCAGCACCCCCCAGGGGGGTGTAACTGAAGCTTTCTTT. Encoded protein: CASTPQGGVTEAFF.

This clonotype occurred a few times. CDR3 bases: TGTGCCAGCAGCAATCTCGGGAACAAAACAGGGGGCCACGAGCAGTACTTC. Encoded protein: CASSNLGNKTGGHEQYF. The chain couples TRBV21-1 to TRBJ2-7; the table calls TRBD1, which could not be checked here. TRBV21-1 is reported as a pseudogene. This CDR3 contains 17 residues.

The chain has TRBV29-1 and TRBJ2-7, with 9 bases matching TRBD1. V was clipped by 6 bases and J by 3 bases; unmatched bases: 6. This CDR3 comprises 13 residues. Germline V CDR1 and CDR2: SQVTM, ANQGSEA. CDR3 in DNA: TGCAGCGTGAGGGGGACAGGGTTCTACGAGCAGTACTTC. Residues: CSVRGTGFYEQYF.

The chain joins TRBV7-9 to TRBJ2-2, with unresolved D. The CDR3 extends over 13 amino acids. Trimming cost V 5 bases and J 4 bases, with 8 bases left between them. The germline V gene has CDR1 SEHNR and CDR2 FQNEAQ (reference sequence). As DNA, the CDR3 is TGTGCCAGCAGCACGCATTTCACCGGGGAGCTGTTTTTT. This encodes CASSTHFTGELFF.

This clonotype was picked up many times. The V call is TRBV25-1, the J call TRBJ1-1, with 7 bases that match TRBD1. The CDR3 covers 19 residues. Germline-derived CDR1 and CDR2 are MGHDK and SYGVNS. V lost 2 bases, J lost 4 bases, and 19 bases stayed unmatched. In nucleotides, the CDR3 is TGTGCCAGCAGTGAAGATAGTTTACAGGGGTATATTCTGGGCACTGAAGCTTTCTTT. Translating it yields CASSEDSLQGYILGTEAFF.

J is TRBJ1-6 and V is TRBV27; no firm D call. The CDR3 extends over 14 amino acids. Deletions cut 6 bases from V and 0 bases from J, with 6 bases between. Looked up from germline, CDR1 is MNHEY and CDR2 is SMNVEV (reference sequence). CDR3 coding DNA: TGTGCCAGCAGAGTGGACTCCTATAATTCACCCCTCCACTTT. Protein sequence: CASRVDSYNSPLHF.

The chain uses TRBV12-3 or TRBV12-4 and TRBJ1-2; weak D call: TRBD1 (5 bases). V was cut by 3 bases and J by 10 bases, with 9 bases left in between. This CDR3 is built from 11 residues. The DNA of the CDR3 is TGTGCCAGCAGTTTGGGGCGCCTCTACACCTTC. Translated: CASSLGRLYTF.

This clonotype turned up a few times. This rearrangement joins TRBV19 to TRBJ1-2; TRBD1 matches 9 bases. Germline V lookup: CDR1 LNHDA, CDR2 SQIVND (reference sequence). The CDR3 totals 15 residues. The ends lost 6 bases at V and 4 bases at J; junction bases unmatched: 9. In DNA, the CDR3 is TGTGCCAGTAGCGCCGGGACAGGGCCTTCCTATGGCTACACCTTC. Protein sequence: CASSAGTGPSYGYTF.

This clonotype has at least ten counts. The chain links TRBV10-2 to TRBJ1-5; D call uncertain. V lost 4 bases and J 0 bases, leaving 4 bases between the germline ends. The germline gives CDR1 WSHSY, CDR2 SAAADI. The CDR3 is 13 residues long. CDR3 region: CASSVYSNQPQHF. The CDR3 DNA follows: TGCGCCAGCAGTGTTTATAGCAATCAGCCCCAGCATTTT.

This clonotype was found a few times. The J gene is TRBJ1-1, the V gene TRBV3-1; D uncertain. V lost 1 base and J lost 7, with 4 bases in between. The CDR3 is 11 residues long. The germline gives CDR1 LGHDT, CDR2 YNNKEL (reference sequence). CDR3 residues: CASSQAGEAFF. CDR3 coding DNA: TGTGCCAGCAGCCAAGCGGGTGAAGCTTTCTTT.

This clonotype appeared a few times. The chain couples TRBV15 to TRBJ2-7; D remains unclear. Germline CDR1 reads LNHNV; CDR2 reads YYDKDF (reference sequence). V lost 3 bases, J lost 3 bases, and 9 bases lay in between. There are 13 residues in the CDR3. CDR3 region: CATSRDPNYEQYF. The CDR3 DNA is TGTGCCACCAGCAGGGACCCCAACTACGAGCAGTACTTC.

The V gene is TRBV2, the J gene TRBJ2-2; the D gene is possibly TRBD1 (5 bases). Per germline, CDR1 SNHLY and CDR2 FYNNEI. V was clipped by 4 bases and J by 6 bases, with 15 bases between them. This CDR3 has 15 residues. The CDR3 reads CASSGQGRGAGELFF. The CDR3 DNA is TGTGCCAGCAGTGGGCAGGGAAGAGGCGCCGGGGAGCTGTTTTTT.